Listed here are 31 T cell receptor beta chains from one sample, sequenced in a study of CD8+ T cells in alopecia areata. Extracted from the samples, RNA was reverse transcribed into cDNA to serve as the sequencing template. TCRdb's copy holds only in-frame clones and misses some; the assay was immunoSEQ multiplex PCR. The sample lists some 240,000 clones; 50% to 60% were seen once. This specimen consisted of CD4+ T cells sorted from blood, obtained at week 0. These receptor sequences come from a human donor with alopecia areata.

This chain links TRBV29-1 with TRBJ2-4, with D uncertain. The germline CDR1 and CDR2 sequences are SQVTM and ANQGSEA. V dropped 2 bases and J dropped 15 bases, with 11 bases sitting between them. The CDR3 loop spans 10 amino acids. CDR3: CSVENERRYF. The CDR3 DNA follows: TGCAGCGTTGAAAATGAAAGGAGGTACTTC.

V usage is TRBV6-6 and J usage is TRBJ2-3; no definite D call. Trimming took 7 bases from V and 2 from J, leaving 13 bases between them. CDR1 MNHNY and CDR2 SVGAGI come from the germline V gene (reference sequence). The CDR3 has 14 residues. This chain's CDR3 is CASIPAPDTDTQYF. CDR3 DNA: TGTGCCAGCATCCCGGCTCCGGACACAGATACGCAGTATTTT.

The rearrangement uses TRBV29-1 and TRBJ2-5; 7 nucleotides agree with TRBD2. Losses at the gene ends were 6 bases for V and 1 base for J; bases not matched to a gene: 5. This CDR3 is built from 13 residues. Germline V gene lookup returns CDR1 SQVTM and CDR2 ANQGSEA. Here the CDR3 DNA reads TGCAGCGTAAAAGGGAGGGCCCAAGAGACCCAGTACTTC. This gives the protein CSVKGRAQETQYF.

V usage is TRBV30 and J usage is TRBJ2-3; D not certain. Deletions cut 4 bases from V and 1 base from J, with 15 bases between. Germline loops: CDR1 GTSNPN, CDR2 SVGIG (reference sequence). The CDR3 length is 15 residues. The CDR3 DNA sequence: TGTGCCTGGACCCCAATGGGCGGCGGCACAGATACGCAGTATTTT. It yields the protein CAWTPMGGGTDTQYF.

This clone was found a few times. This chain uses TRBV29-1 with TRBJ2-3; D might be TRBD1 or TRBD2, each matching 5 bases. The germline V and J ends were trimmed by 7 bases and 2 bases, with 13 bases remaining between them. Germline CDR1 is SQVTM and CDR2 is ANQGSEA. This CDR3 contains 13 residues. DNA of the CDR3: TGCAGCGGACGGGGCATTTACACAGATACGCAGTATTTT. Its translation: CSGRGIYTDTQYF.

The chain combines TRBV7-3 with TRBJ2-2; the D gene is possibly TRBD1 (6 bases). Germline CDR1 and CDR2: SGHTA and FQGTGA. The CDR3 sequence is 16 residues long. V was trimmed by 5 bases and J by 0 bases, leaving 13 bases between them. In DNA, the CDR3 is TGTGCCAGCAGCCCACGGACAGCTACGAACACCGGGGAGCTGTTTTTT. It is translated as CASSPRTATNTGELFF.

This sequence joins TRBV2 and TRBJ2-3; 8 bases are shared with TRBD2. CDR1 SNHLY and CDR2 FYNNEI come from the germline V gene. The CDR3 length is 15 residues. The junction had 6 bases not matched to a gene; V was cut back by 6 bases and J by 1 base. CDR3 in amino acids: CASRLQTSGTDTQYF. CDR3 nucleotides: TGTGCCAGCAGGCTCCAGACTAGCGGCACAGATACGCAGTATTTT.

The chain links TRBV9 to TRBJ2-2, with 10 positions matching TRBD1. There are 17 residues in the CDR3. CDR1 and CDR2 from the germline V gene are SGDLS and YYNGEE. The V segment lost 4 bases and the J segment 3 bases; nucleotides outside the gene matches: 9. This CDR3 reads CASSTPPGQGHTGELFF. The CDR3 region has the DNA TGTGCCAGCAGCACACCACCGGGACAGGGGCACACCGGGGAGCTGTTTTTT.

This clone was recorded a few times. V usage is TRBV5-4 and J usage is TRBJ2-5; D unclear. V shed 3 bases and J shed 5 bases, with 14 bases lying between them. Germline V gene lookup returns CDR1 SGHNT and CDR2 YYREEE (reference sequence). The CDR3 has 14 amino acids. The CDR3, as DNA: TGTGCCAGCAGCTCAGGTTTCCCCTCGGAGACCCAGTACTTC. It is translated as CASSSGFPSETQYF.

V usage is TRBV4-1 and J usage is TRBJ1-1, with D maybe TRBD1 (6 bases). V was clipped by 0 bases and J by 6 bases, with 20 bases between them. The CDR3 totals 17 residues. The V gene's germline CDR1 is MGHRA and CDR2 YSYEKL. The CDR3: CASSQESGFGQTAEAFF. CDR3 DNA: TGCGCCAGCAGCCAAGAATCCGGCTTTGGACAGACTGCTGAAGCTTTCTTT.

The CDR3 nucleotides are TGTGCCAGCAGTGACGCGAGAGTGAACACTGAAGCTTTCTTT. It codes for CASSDARVNTEAFF. The chain uses TRBV25-1 and TRBJ1-1; D ambiguous. Trimming cost V 3 bases and J 0 bases, with 8 bases left between them. The length of the CDR3 is 14 residues. The V gene's germline CDR1 is MGHDK and CDR2 SYGVNS.

V gene TRBV30 combines with J gene TRBJ2-2; D gene ambiguous. The CDR3 length is 12 residues. In germline, CDR1 is GTSNPN, CDR2 SVGIG (reference sequence). Trimming removed 0 bases at V and 4 bases at J, with 3 bases between. CDR3 protein: CAWSVPTGELFF. The CDR3 coding sequence is TGTGCCTGGAGTGTGCCCACCGGGGAGCTGTTTTTT. The full variable domain, with the rest looked up from reference TRBV30 and TRBJ2-2, is SQTIHQWPATLVQPVGSPLSLECTVEGTSNPNLYWYRQAAGRGLQLLFYSVGIGQISSEVPQNLSASRPQDRQFILSSKKLLLSDSGFYLCAWSVPTGELFFGEGSRLTVL.

The table lists this clone with a few counts. This rearrangement joins TRBV7-3 to TRBJ1-1; D ambiguous. The V gene's germline CDR1 is SGHTA and CDR2 FQGTGA. V was trimmed by 5 bases and J by 0 bases, leaving 7 bases between them. This CDR3 comprises 13 residues. Here the CDR3 reads CASSREMNTEAFF. CDR3 coding DNA: TGTGCCAGCAGCCGGGAGATGAACACTGAAGCTTTCTTT.

The chain employs TRBV5-1 and TRBJ2-7; the match to TRBD2 covers 14 bases. The CDR3 has 15 amino acids. The germline V gene has CDR1 SGHRS and CDR2 YFSETQ. Germline trimming cut 4 bases from V and 6 bases from J; bases unmatched to any gene: 6. The CDR3 DNA reads as TGCGCCAGCAGCCCCGGGACTAGCGGGAGTCGCGAGCAGTACTTC. This sequence encodes CASSPGTSGSREQYF. The full variable domain, with the rest looked up from reference TRBV5-1 and TRBJ2-7, is KAGVTQTPRYLIKTRGQQVTLSCSPISGHRSVSWYQQTPGQGLQFLFEYFSETQRNKGNFPGRFSGRQFSNSRSEMNVSTLELGDSALYLCASSPGTSGSREQYFGPGTRLTVT.

Comment on this clone: Within the sample, other DNA sequences also encode this same CDR3. The chain employs TRBV7-3 and TRBJ2-5; possibly TRBD1 or TRBD2 for D (5 bases each). The germline V gene has CDR1 SGHTA and CDR2 FQGTGA. Trimming left V 2 bases short and J 2 bases short, with 9 bases between. The CDR3 extends over 14 amino acids. Here the CDR3 DNA reads TGTGCCAGCAGCTTAGGGGGATTACAAGAGACCCAGTACTTC. Amino acids: CASSLGGLQETQYF. The complete variable domain, with remaining parts taken from reference TRBV7-3 and TRBJ2-5, reads GAGVSQTPSNKVTEKGKYVELRCDPISGHTALYWYRQSLGQGPEFLIYFQGTGAADDSGLPNDRFFAVRPEGSVSTLKIQRTERGDSAVYLCASSLGGLQETQYFGPGTRLLVL.

V is TRBV6-5 and J is TRBJ2-5; no reliable D call. With 0 bases removed from V and 5 bases from J, the gap between germline ends came to 10 bases. This CDR3 has 14 residues. Germline V gene sequence: CDR1 MNHEY, CDR2 SVGAGI. CDR3 residues: CASSYSRQLETQYF. The CDR3 nucleotides are TGTGCCAGCAGTTACTCTCGGCAGTTGGAGACCCAGTACTTC.

J is TRBJ1-3 and V is TRBV30, with TRBD1 identical over 7 bases. Trimming took 6 bases from V and 3 from J; bases not matched to a gene: 5. The CDR3 spans 13 residues. CDR1 is GTSNPN, CDR2 SVGIG, per germline (reference sequence). The CDR3 DNA reads TGTGCCTGTGACAGGGAGGATGGAAACACCATATATTTT. Translating it yields CACDREDGNTIYF. The whole variable domain, filled in from reference TRBV30 and TRBJ1-3, reads SQTIHQWPATLVQPVGSPLSLECTVEGTSNPNLYWYRQAAGRGLQLLFYSVGIGQISSEVPQNLSASRPQDRQFILSSKKLLLSDSGFYLCACDREDGNTIYFGEGSWLTVV.

Only a few counts were recorded for this clone. The chain combines TRBV19 with TRBJ2-7, with TRBD1 matching over 7 bases. This CDR3 has 13 residues. The V gene's germline CDR1 is LNHDA and CDR2 SQIVND (reference sequence). Germline trimming cut 5 bases from V and 3 bases from J; bases unmatched to any gene: 4. CDR3 in DNA: TGTGCCAGTAGTGTCCAGGGGGACTACGAGCAGTACTTC. The encoded protein is CASSVQGDYEQYF.

The CDR3 protein is CASSQGLAGEFYNEQFF. CDR3 in DNA: TGTGCCAGCAGCCAAGGACTCGCGGGGGAGTTCTACAATGAGCAGTTCTTC. This rearrangement joins TRBV4-2 to TRBJ2-1, with 7 bases matching TRBD2. The J segment lost 3 bases and the V segment lost 1 base, leaving 9 bases of the junction unmatched. From germline, CDR1 is LGHNA and CDR2 YNFKEQ. The CDR3 covers 17 residues.

This clone was seen a few times. The identical CDR3 is also encoded by other nucleotide sequences in the sample. CDR3 protein: CASSVEGSSNQPQHF. CDR3 nucleotide sequence: TGTGCCAGCAGCGTAGAAGGGAGTAGCAATCAGCCCCAGCATTTT. V usage is TRBV9 and J usage is TRBJ1-5; D uncertain. Germline V gene lookup returns CDR1 SGDLS and CDR2 YYNGEE. V dropped 0 bases and J dropped 0 bases, with 7 bases sitting between them. The CDR3 length is 15 residues. Together with reference TRBV9 and TRBJ1-5, the CDR3 gives the full variable domain: DSGVTQTPKHLITATGQRVTLRCSPRSGDLSVYWYQQSLDQGLQFLIQYYNGEERAKGNILERFSAQQFPDLHSELNLSSLELGDSALYFCASSVEGSSNQPQHFGDGTRLSIL.

This clone has just a few counts. The chain employs TRBV27 and TRBJ1-5, with a weak D call TRBD1 (5 bases). Germline loops: CDR1 MNHEY, CDR2 SMNVEV (reference sequence). V lost 5 bases to trimming and J lost 1 base, with 12 bases between them. The CDR3 loop spans 15 amino acids. The CDR3 region is CASSPARASNQPQHF. Here the CDR3 DNA reads TGTGCCAGCAGTCCCGCCAGGGCGAGCAATCAGCCCCAGCATTTT.

The gene calls are TRBV14 and TRBJ2-7; 9 nucleotides match TRBD2. From germline, CDR1 is SGHDN and CDR2 FVKESK. V was pared by 6 bases and J by 0 bases, with 6 bases of the junction left unmatched. The CDR3 runs 15 residues. The CDR3 spells CASSNLAGFSYEQYF. CDR3 DNA: TGTGCCAGCAGTAATCTAGCGGGGTTCTCCTACGAGCAGTACTTC.

The chain is built from TRBV30 and TRBJ2-6, with a weak D call TRBD1 (6 bases). The length of the CDR3 is 14 residues. Germline values: CDR1 GTSNPN, CDR2 SVGIG (reference sequence). Trimming took off 6 bases at V and 4 bases at J, with 13 bases between the two ends. CDR3 sequence: CACALDSGANVLTF. The CDR3 nucleotides are TGTGCCTGTGCCTTGGACAGCGGGGCCAACGTCCTGACTTTC.

The chain employs TRBV5-1 and TRBJ2-6, with D hard to call. V lost 4 bases and J 4 bases, leaving 15 bases between the germline ends. This CDR3 contains 16 residues. From germline, CDR1 is SGHRS and CDR2 YFSETQ. CDR3: CASSPLASAGANVLTF. DNA of the CDR3: TGCGCCAGCAGCCCCCTCGCGAGTGCGGGGGCCAACGTCCTGACTTTC.

This clone was counted a single time. The gene calls are TRBV30 and TRBJ2-7, with D unresolved. CDR3 length: 13 amino acids. With 3 bases removed from V and 7 bases from J, the gap between germline ends came to 16 bases. CDR1 and CDR2 (germline): GTSNPN, SVGIG (reference sequence). This CDR3 is CAWSNADGREQYF. CDR3 DNA: TGTGCCTGGAGCAATGCAGATGGACGTGAGCAGTACTTC. The whole variable domain, remainder taken from reference TRBV30 and TRBJ2-7, is SQTIHQWPATLVQPVGSPLSLECTVEGTSNPNLYWYRQAAGRGLQLLFYSVGIGQISSEVPQNLSASRPQDRQFILSSKKLLLSDSGFYLCAWSNADGREQYFGPGTRLTVT.

The gene calls are TRBV9 and TRBJ2-2; 7 bases map to TRBD2. Looked up from germline, CDR1 is SGDLS and CDR2 is YYNGEE. V shed 7 bases, J shed 1 base, and the junction held 1 base outside the gene matches. The CDR3 covers 13 residues. CDR3 protein: CASLAVNTGELFF. For the CDR3, the DNA is TGTGCCAGCCTAGCGGTGAACACCGGGGAGCTGTTTTTT.

J is TRBJ1-2 and V is TRBV25-1, with D possibly being TRBD1 (6 bases). In germline, CDR1 is MGHDK, CDR2 SYGVNS. The CDR3 extends over 17 amino acids. The V end was cut by 2 bases, the J end by 2 bases, with 18 bases between. The CDR3 loop is CASSEGTGTRRNYGYTF. DNA of the CDR3: TGTGCCAGCAGTGAAGGAACAGGGACTCGCCGAAACTATGGCTACACCTTC.

V gene TRBV25-1 combines with J gene TRBJ1-1, with no clear D. Germline-derived CDR1 and CDR2 are MGHDK and SYGVNS. V was cut by 0 bases and J by 4 bases, with 9 bases left in between. This CDR3 region has 14 residues. The CDR3 sequence is CASSEYIMGTEAFF. CDR3 in DNA: TGTGCCAGCAGTGAATACATTATGGGCACTGAAGCTTTCTTT.

There are a few counts of this clone. The gene calls are TRBV6-6 and TRBJ1-6; D unclear. Trimming stripped 6 bases from V and 10 bases from J, with 19 bases between. The germline V gene has CDR1 MNHNY and CDR2 SVGAGI (reference sequence). This CDR3 has 15 residues. CDR3 protein: CASRPKAEGRSPLHF. The CDR3 DNA sequence: TGTGCCAGCAGACCGAAAGCCGAAGGTAGATCACCCCTCCACTTT.

The genes are TRBV29-1 and TRBJ2-7, with 9 nucleotides matching TRBD1. CDR3 length equals 14 residues. CDR1 SQVTM and CDR2 ANQGSEA come from the germline V gene. With 6 bases clipped from V and 4 bases from J, the junction kept 10 bases outside the gene matches. CDR3 protein: CSVALGQGQYEQYF. As DNA, the CDR3 is TGCAGCGTCGCCTTGGGACAGGGACAGTACGAGCAGTACTTC.

This chain uses TRBV4-1 with TRBJ2-1; the match to TRBD2 covers 8 bases. V was pared by 0 bases and J by 12 bases, with 13 bases of the junction left unmatched. The germline CDR1 and CDR2 sequences are MGHRA and YSYEKL. The CDR3 has 16 residues. CDR3 sequence: CASSQEASGYPRGQFF. The CDR3 DNA reads as TGCGCCAGCAGCCAAGAGGCTAGCGGGTATCCCCGGGGGCAGTTCTTC.